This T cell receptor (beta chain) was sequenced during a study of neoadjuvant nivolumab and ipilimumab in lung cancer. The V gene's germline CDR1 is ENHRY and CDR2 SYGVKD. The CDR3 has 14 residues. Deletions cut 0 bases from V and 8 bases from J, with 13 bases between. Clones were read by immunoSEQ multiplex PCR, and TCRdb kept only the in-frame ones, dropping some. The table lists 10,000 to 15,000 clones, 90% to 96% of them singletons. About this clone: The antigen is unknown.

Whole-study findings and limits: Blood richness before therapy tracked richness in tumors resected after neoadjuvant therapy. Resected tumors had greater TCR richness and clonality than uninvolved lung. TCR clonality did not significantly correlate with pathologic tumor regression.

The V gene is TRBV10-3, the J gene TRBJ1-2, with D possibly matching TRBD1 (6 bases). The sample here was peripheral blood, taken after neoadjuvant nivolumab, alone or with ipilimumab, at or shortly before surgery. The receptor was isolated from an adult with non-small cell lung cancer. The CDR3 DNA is TGTGCCATCAGTGAGTCGACGGCAGGGGCCGGCTACACCTTC. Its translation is CAISESTAGAGYTF.